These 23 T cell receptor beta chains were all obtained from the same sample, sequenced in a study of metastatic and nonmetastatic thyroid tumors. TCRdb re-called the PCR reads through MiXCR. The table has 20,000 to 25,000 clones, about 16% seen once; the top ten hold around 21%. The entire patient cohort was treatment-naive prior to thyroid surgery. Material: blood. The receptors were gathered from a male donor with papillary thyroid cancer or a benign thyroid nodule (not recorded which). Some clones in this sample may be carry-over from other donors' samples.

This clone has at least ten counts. CDR3 DNA sequence: TGTGCCAGCAGCTTCGTAAGGGAGAACACTGAAGCTTTCTTT. Its protein is CASSFVRENTEAFF. The rearrangement joins TRBV5-6 to TRBJ1-1; D not certain. CDR1 and CDR2 (germline): SGHDT, YYEEEE. The CDR3 extends over 14 amino acids. The V and J ends lost 2 bases and 1 base respectively, with 9 bases between them.

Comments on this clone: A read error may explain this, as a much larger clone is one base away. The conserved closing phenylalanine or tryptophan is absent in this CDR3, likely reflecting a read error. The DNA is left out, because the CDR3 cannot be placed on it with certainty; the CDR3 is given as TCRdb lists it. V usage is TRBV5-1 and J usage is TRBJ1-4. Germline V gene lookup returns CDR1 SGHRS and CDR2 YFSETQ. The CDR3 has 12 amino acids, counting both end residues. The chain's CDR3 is CTSESENGPHIC.

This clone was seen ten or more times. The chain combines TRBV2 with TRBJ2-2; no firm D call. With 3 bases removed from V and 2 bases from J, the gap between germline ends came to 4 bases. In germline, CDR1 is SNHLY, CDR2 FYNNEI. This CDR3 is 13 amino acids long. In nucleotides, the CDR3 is TGTGCCAGCAGTGACCAAAACACCGGGGAGCTGTTTTTT. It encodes CASSDQNTGELFF.

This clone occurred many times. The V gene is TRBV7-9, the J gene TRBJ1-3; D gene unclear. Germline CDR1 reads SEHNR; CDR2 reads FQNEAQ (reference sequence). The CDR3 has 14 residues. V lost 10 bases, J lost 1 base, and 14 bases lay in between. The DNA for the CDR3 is TGTGCCACCCGAAATGGGAGTTCTGGAAACACCATATATTTT. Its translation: CATRNGSSGNTIYF.

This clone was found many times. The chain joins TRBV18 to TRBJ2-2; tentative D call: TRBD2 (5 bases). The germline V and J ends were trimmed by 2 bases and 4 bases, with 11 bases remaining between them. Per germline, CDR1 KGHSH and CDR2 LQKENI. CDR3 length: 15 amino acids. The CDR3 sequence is CASSPSARGTGELFF. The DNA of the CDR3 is TGTGCCAGCTCACCAAGCGCACGGGGCACCGGGGAGCTGTTTTTT.

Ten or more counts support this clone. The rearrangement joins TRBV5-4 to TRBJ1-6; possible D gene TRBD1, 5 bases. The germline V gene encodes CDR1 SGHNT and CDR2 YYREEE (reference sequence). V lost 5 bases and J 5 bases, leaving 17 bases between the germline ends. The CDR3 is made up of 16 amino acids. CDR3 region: CASRSGAQGHNSPLHF. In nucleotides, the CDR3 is TGTGCCAGCAGATCCGGGGCCCAGGGACATAATTCACCCCTCCACTTT. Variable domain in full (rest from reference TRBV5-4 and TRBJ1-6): ETGVTQSPTHLIKTRGQQVTLRCSSQSGHNTVSWYQQALGQGPQFIFQYYREEENGRGNFPPRFSGLQFPNYSSELNVNALELDDSALYLCASRSGAQGHNSPLHFGNGTRLTVT.

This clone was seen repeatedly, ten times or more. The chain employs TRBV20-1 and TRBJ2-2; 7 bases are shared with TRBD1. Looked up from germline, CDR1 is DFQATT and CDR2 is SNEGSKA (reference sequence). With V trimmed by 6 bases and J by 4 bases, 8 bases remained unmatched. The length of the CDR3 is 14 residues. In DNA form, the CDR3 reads TGCAGTGCCCCAGACAGGGTGGGCACCGGGGAGCTGTTTTTT. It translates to CSAPDRVGTGELFF.

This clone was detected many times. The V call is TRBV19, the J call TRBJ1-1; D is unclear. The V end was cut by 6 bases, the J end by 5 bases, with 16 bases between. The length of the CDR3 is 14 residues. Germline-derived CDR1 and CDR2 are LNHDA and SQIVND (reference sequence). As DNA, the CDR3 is TGTGCCAGTAGACCGGCGTGGGGTGGTACTGAAGCTTTCTTT. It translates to CASRPAWGGTEAFF.

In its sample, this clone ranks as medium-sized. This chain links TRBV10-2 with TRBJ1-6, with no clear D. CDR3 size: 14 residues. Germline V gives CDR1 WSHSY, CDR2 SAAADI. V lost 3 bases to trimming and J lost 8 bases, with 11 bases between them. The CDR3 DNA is TGCGCCAGCAGTGATGAGGAGGTCCATTCACCCCTCCACTTT. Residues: CASSDEEVHSPLHF.

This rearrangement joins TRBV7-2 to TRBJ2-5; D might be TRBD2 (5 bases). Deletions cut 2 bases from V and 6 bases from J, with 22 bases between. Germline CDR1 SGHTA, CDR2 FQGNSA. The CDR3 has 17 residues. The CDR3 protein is CASSLITFSGPGKTQYF. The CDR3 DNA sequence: TGTGCCAGCAGCTTAATTACATTTTCGGGTCCGGGGAAGACCCAGTACTTC. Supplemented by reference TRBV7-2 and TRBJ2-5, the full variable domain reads GAGVSQSPSNKVTEKGKDVELRCDPISGHTALYWYRQSLGQGLEFLIYFQGNSAPDKSGLPSDRFSAERTGGSVSTLTIQRTQQEDSAVYLCASSLITFSGPGKTQYFGPGTRLLVL.

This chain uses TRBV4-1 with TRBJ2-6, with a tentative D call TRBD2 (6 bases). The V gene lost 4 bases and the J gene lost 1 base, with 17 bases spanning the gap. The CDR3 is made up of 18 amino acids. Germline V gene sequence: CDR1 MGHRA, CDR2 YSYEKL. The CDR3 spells CASSPGGSRGSGANVLTF. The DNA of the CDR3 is TGCGCCAGCAGCCCTGGGGGGTCTAGAGGTTCTGGGGCCAACGTCCTGACTTTC.

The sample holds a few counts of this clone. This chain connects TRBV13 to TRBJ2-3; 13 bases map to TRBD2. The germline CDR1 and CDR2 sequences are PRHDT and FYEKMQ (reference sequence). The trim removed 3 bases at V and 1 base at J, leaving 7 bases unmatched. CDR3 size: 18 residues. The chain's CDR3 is CASSFTSGGALGTDTQYF. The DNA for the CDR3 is TGTGCCAGCAGCTTTACTAGCGGGGGGGCTCTCGGCACAGATACGCAGTATTTT.

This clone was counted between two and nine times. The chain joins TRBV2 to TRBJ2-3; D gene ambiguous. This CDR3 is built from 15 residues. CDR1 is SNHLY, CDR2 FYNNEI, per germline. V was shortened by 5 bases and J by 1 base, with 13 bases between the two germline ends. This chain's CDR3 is CASSRQAGGTDTQYF. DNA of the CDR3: TGTGCCAGCAGTAGACAAGCTGGGGGCACAGATACGCAGTATTTT.

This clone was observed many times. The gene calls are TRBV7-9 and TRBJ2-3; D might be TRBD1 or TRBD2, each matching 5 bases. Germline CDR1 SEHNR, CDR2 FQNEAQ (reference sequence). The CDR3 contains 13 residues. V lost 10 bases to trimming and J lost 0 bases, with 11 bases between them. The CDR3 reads CATRDGSTDTQYF. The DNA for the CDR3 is TGTGCCACCCGGGACGGGAGCACAGATACGCAGTATTTT.

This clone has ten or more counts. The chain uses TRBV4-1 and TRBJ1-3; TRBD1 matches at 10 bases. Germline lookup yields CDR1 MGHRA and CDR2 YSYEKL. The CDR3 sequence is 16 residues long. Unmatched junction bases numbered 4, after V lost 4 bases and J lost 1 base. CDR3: CASSPRDRGSGNTIYF. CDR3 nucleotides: TGCGCCAGCAGCCCCCGGGACAGGGGTTCTGGAAACACCATATATTTT.

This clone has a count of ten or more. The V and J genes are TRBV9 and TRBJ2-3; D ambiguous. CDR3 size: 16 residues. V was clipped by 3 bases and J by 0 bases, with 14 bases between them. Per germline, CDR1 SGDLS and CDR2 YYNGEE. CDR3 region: CASSASGAPSTDTQYF. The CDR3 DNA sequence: TGTGCCAGCAGCGCCTCCGGAGCGCCTAGCACAGATACGCAGTATTTT.

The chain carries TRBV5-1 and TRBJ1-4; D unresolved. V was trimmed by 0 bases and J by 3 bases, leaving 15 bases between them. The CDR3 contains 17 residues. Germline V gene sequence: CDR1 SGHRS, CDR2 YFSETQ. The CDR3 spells CASSLVSLRAANEKLFF. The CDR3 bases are TGCGCCAGCAGCTTGGTGTCATTGAGGGCGGCTAATGAAAAACTGTTTTTT.

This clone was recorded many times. CDR3 DNA: TGTGCCAGCGGTCTTGCGCAGTTCTTC. This sequence encodes CASGLAQFF. The chain joins TRBV12-3 or TRBV12-4 to TRBJ2-1; no definite D call. The V gene lost 8 bases and the J gene lost 12 bases, with 8 bases spanning the gap. This CDR3 has 9 amino acids.

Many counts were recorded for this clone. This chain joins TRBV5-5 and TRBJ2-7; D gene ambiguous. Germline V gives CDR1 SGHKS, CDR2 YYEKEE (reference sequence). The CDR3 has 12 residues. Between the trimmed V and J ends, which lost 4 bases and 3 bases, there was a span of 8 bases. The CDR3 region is CASSPFDYEQYF. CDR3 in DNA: TGTGCCAGCAGCCCATTCGACTACGAGCAGTACTTC.

CDR3 sequence reads: CAWSAHRYGYTF. The CDR3 bases are TGTGCCTGGAGTGCCCATAGATATGGCTACACCTTC. V is TRBV30 and J is TRBJ1-2; D is uncertain. This CDR3 contains 12 residues. CDR1 GTSNPN and CDR2 SVGIG come from the germline V gene (reference sequence). V lost 1 base and J lost 5, with 8 bases in between.

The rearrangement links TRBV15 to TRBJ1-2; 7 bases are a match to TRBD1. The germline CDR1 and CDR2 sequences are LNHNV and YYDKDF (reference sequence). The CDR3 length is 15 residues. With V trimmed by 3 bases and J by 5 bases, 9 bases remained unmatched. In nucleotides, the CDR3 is TGTGCCACCAGCAGTGAGGGGGCGCCTCGGTATGGCTACACCTTC. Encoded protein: CATSSEGAPRYGYTF.

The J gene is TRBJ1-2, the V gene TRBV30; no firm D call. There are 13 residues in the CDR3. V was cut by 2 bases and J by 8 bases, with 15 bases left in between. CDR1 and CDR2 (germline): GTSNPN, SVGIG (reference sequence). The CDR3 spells CAWSPYTSTGYTF. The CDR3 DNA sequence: TGTGCCTGGAGTCCGTATACCTCGACGGGCTACACCTTC. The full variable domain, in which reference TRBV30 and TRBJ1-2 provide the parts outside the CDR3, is SQTIHQWPATLVQPVGSPLSLECTVEGTSNPNLYWYRQAAGRGLQLLFYSVGIGQISSEVPQNLSASRPQDRQFILSSKKLLLSDSGFYLCAWSPYTSTGYTFGSGTRLTVV.

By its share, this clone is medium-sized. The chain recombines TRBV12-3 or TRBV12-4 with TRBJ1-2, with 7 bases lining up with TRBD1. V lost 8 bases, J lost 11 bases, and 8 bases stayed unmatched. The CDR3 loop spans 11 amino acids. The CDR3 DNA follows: TGTGCCAGCGGTTCCAGGGGGGGTTACACCTTC. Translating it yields CASGSRGGYTF.